The 15 T cell receptor beta chains in this list originate from one sample, sequenced in a study of blood T cell repertoires in COVID-19. Here immunoSEQ multiplex PCR was the method, and the copy in TCRdb shows in-frame clones only, minus some. The sample contains 150,000 to 200,000 clones, 85% to 90% of which appear only once. The sample taken for sequencing was peripheral blood. These receptor sequences come from a human donor in a cohort sampled during active COVID-19.

This clone was seen a handful of times. The chain couples TRBV5-6 to TRBJ1-5, with a weak D call TRBD1 (5 bases). Germline V lookup: CDR1 SGHDT, CDR2 YYEEEE. The germline V and J ends were trimmed by 0 bases and 0 bases, with 10 bases remaining between them. The CDR3 loop spans 16 amino acids. CDR3 in amino acids: CASSLGGGYSNQPQHF. CDR3 DNA: TGTGCCAGCAGCTTGGGGGGCGGTTATAGCAATCAGCCCCAGCATTTT.

This rearrangement joins TRBV5-4 to TRBJ2-7; D may be TRBD2 (6 bases). From germline, CDR1 is SGHNT and CDR2 YYREEE (reference sequence). The CDR3 length is 16 residues. The V end lost 4 bases, the J end lost 0 bases, and 17 bases lay between the germline ends. The CDR3 protein is CASSPHWRGSSYEQYF. DNA of the CDR3: TGTGCCAGCAGCCCACACTGGCGGGGAAGCTCCTACGAGCAGTACTTC.

This clone was recorded a few times. The rearrangement links TRBV18 to TRBJ2-1; 7 bases align to TRBD1. The CDR3 is 12 amino acids. The germline V gene has CDR1 KGHSH and CDR2 LQKENI. Trimming at V came to 4 bases and at J to 7 bases, leaving 1 base not matched to a gene. CDR3 region: CASSQQGNEQFF. CDR3 nucleotides: TGTGCCAGCTCACAACAGGGGAATGAGCAGTTCTTC. Using reference TRBV18 and TRBJ2-1 for the parts outside the CDR3, the full variable domain is NAGVMQNPRHLVRRRGQEARLRCSPMKGHSHVYWYRQLPEEGLKFMVYLQKENIIDESGMPKERFSAEFPKEGPSILRIQQVVRGDSAAYFCASSQQGNEQFFGPGTRLTVL.

The chain couples TRBV6-5 to TRBJ2-2; TRBD1 agrees at 8 bases. V trimming: 3 bases; J trimming: 4 bases; junction bases outside the gene matches: 7. Germline V gives CDR1 MNHEY, CDR2 SVGAGI. This CDR3 contains 16 residues. The CDR3 loop is CASSYSRGHITGELFF. The CDR3 nucleotides are TGTGCCAGCAGTTATAGCAGGGGGCACATCACCGGGGAGCTGTTTTTT.

The chain joins TRBV6-5 to TRBJ1-2; 8 nucleotides match TRBD1. CDR3 length: 15 residues. V gave up 2 bases and J gave up 3 bases; unmatched junction bases: 5. From germline, CDR1 is MNHEY and CDR2 SVGAGI. The CDR3 nucleotides read TGTGCCAGCAGTTACGATAACAGGGGGGACTATGGCTACACCTTC. Protein: CASSYDNRGDYGYTF.

J is TRBJ2-1 and V is TRBV5-1, with no clear D. This CDR3 comprises 13 residues. The germline V gene encodes CDR1 SGHRS and CDR2 YFSETQ. The V end lost 1 base, the J end lost 7 bases, and 9 bases lay between the germline ends. The CDR3 region is CASSLSQPNEQFF. The CDR3 nucleotides are TGCGCCAGCAGCTTGTCACAGCCGAATGAGCAGTTCTTC. The full variable domain, in which reference TRBV5-1 and TRBJ2-1 provide the parts outside the CDR3, is KAGVTQTPRYLIKTRGQQVTLSCSPISGHRSVSWYQQTPGQGLQFLFEYFSETQRNKGNFPGRFSGRQFSNSRSEMNVSTLELGDSALYLCASSLSQPNEQFFGPGTRLTVL.

This chain links TRBV2 with TRBJ1-1; weak D call: TRBD1 (6 bases). Germline values: CDR1 SNHLY, CDR2 FYNNEI. This CDR3 comprises 16 residues. The V end was cut by 6 bases, the J end by 3 bases, with 20 bases between. CDR3: CASSPDWSGGDTEAFF. CDR3 sequence (DNA): TGTGCCAGCAGCCCCGACTGGTCGGGGGGCGACACTGAAGCTTTCTTT.

The chain joins TRBV7-6 to TRBJ2-2; a possible D gene is TRBD1 (6 bases). The CDR3 is 15 amino acids. The V gene's germline CDR1 is SGHVS and CDR2 FNYEAQ. V lost 5 bases and J lost 6, with 16 bases in between. The CDR3 sequence is CASSLRTDWAGELFF. CDR3 nucleotides: TGTGCCAGCAGCCTAAGGACAGATTGGGCCGGGGAGCTGTTTTTT.

The J gene is TRBJ2-1, the V gene TRBV27, with 11 bases that match TRBD2. J lost 4 bases, V lost 5 bases, and 4 bases had no gene match. This CDR3 comprises 15 residues. Per the germline V gene, CDR1 is MNHEY and CDR2 is SMNVEV (reference sequence). The CDR3 DNA is TGTGCCAGCAGTATCGGGACTAGCGGTTACAATGAGCAGTTCTTC. Translation: CASSIGTSGYNEQFF.

J is TRBJ1-3 and V is TRBV27; 7 positions match TRBD1. CDR3 length: 15 residues. J gave up 4 bases and V 2 bases, and 5 bases lay outside the gene matches. Per the germline V gene, CDR1 is MNHEY and CDR2 is SMNVEV (reference sequence). The DNA for the CDR3 is TGTGCCAGCAGTTTAAAGACAGGGTACGGAAACACCATATATTTT. Encoded protein: CASSLKTGYGNTIYF.

The rearrangement uses TRBV2 and TRBJ2-5, with 7 bases matching TRBD1. This CDR3 has 14 amino acids. Germline V gives CDR1 SNHLY, CDR2 FYNNEI. Trimming cost V 3 bases and J 7 bases; bases outside gene matches: 8. The CDR3 DNA reads as TGTGCCAGCAGTGACCGGACAGGCGAAACGACCCAGTACTTC. Protein sequence: CASSDRTGETTQYF.

In its sample, this clone was seen once. This rearrangement joins TRBV7-8 to TRBJ1-6; 7 bases align to TRBD1. Losses at the gene ends were 5 bases for V and 6 bases for J; bases not matched to a gene: 7. The CDR3 loop spans 15 amino acids. Per the germline V gene, CDR1 is SGHVS and CDR2 is FQNEAQ. Here the CDR3 DNA reads TGTGCCAGCAGCAGAGGACAGGAAATTAATTCACCCCTCCACTTT. Amino acid sequence: CASSRGQEINSPLHF.

The rearrangement links TRBV5-1 to TRBJ2-2; possibly TRBD2 for D (5 bases). With 0 bases removed from V and 3 bases from J, the gap between germline ends came to 15 bases. The CDR3 length is 17 residues. Germline V gene data show CDR1 as SGHRS and CDR2 as YFSETQ. The CDR3, as DNA: TGCGCCAGCAGCTTGGGCCCCGGGTCGAGGGACACCGGGGAGCTGTTTTTT. This encodes CASSLGPGSRDTGELFF.

The J gene is TRBJ2-3, the V gene TRBV27; D may be TRBD1 (5 bases). V was cut by 1 base and J by 4 bases, with 12 bases left in between. The germline V gene has CDR1 MNHEY and CDR2 SMNVEV (reference sequence). The CDR3 covers 15 residues. CDR3 sequence reads: CASSLWQGSADTQYF. The CDR3 nucleotides read TGTGCCAGCAGTTTATGGCAGGGCTCGGCAGATACGCAGTATTTT.

The chain employs TRBV6-6 and TRBJ2-1; TRBD1 agrees at 10 bases. In germline, CDR1 is MNHNY, CDR2 SVGAGI (reference sequence). The CDR3 spans 15 residues. V lost 2 bases, J lost 15 bases, and 13 bases stayed unmatched. The CDR3 loop reads CASSYTGTGESGSFF. For the CDR3, the DNA is TGTGCCAGCAGTTACACCGGGACAGGGGAATCAGGTTCGTTCTTC.